Included here is one T cell receptor (beta chain) sequence, with context. Its antigen is not yet known. One base away there is no much larger clone; base qualities are not given. A second Seattle source provided samples from volunteer blood donors who had recovered from COVID-19. Each collaborating institution followed its own protocols to collect whole blood in K2EDTA tubes. Collaborator samples were shipped for TCRbeta analysis as frozen whole blood, isolated PBMCs, or DNA extracted from either sample type. The data are from a study of blood T cell repertoires in COVID-19 (dated by TCRdb to about 2020). Study-wide context: Samples from collaborators originated in the United States, Italy and Spain and spanned both the acute and convalescent phases of COVID-19. The material from the prospective study consisted of cDNA or gDNA derived from T cells, B-cell-depleted T cells, or PBMCs. A de-identified subject ID, COVID-19 status, age in years and sex were almost always included in the sample metadata. Where HLA class I and class II types were available, the types were taken from metadata supplied by the sample provider, not from assay-based typing. Subjects who had been exposed to COVID-19, were actively infected with it, or had recovered from it provided the deeply sampled blood TCRbeta repertoires that made up the dataset. The samples were drawn from two sources: the first 160 participants of the ongoing ImmuneRACE study, and 1,254 subjects contributed by 6 global collaborators. A freely available public database, intended as a resource for researchers studying the immune response to SARS-CoV-2, is where the repertoires were released.

General findings and caveats noted by the study authors: The quantity of clinical and demographic metadata differed by source and by participant and was supplied without curation.

TCRbeta CDR3 regions were amplified from genomic DNA using the immunoSEQ Assay, a bias-controlled multiplex PCR. In the paper's pipeline: The number of nucleated cells in each sample was estimated by amplification of reference gene primers within the assay. To quantify the absolute abundance of each unique TCRbeta CDR3 rearrangement, sequence reads were collapsed and filtered. Productive Simpson clonality was computed per sample as the square root of Simpson's diversity index over productive rearrangements. This immuneACCESS table, as held by TCRdb, lists in-frame sequences with V and J called but not all clones. Of the missing ones, under half trace to an unresolved V gene in checked studies; the others have no known cause. V and J calls and clone size are those listed in that table; D and trimming were worked out from the DNA. This sample lists around 280,000 clones; 70% to 90% were detected once. The leading ten clones occupy approximately 2% of the sample.

CDR1 is given as SGHRS and CDR2 as YFSETQ, both from the germline V gene. The V and J ends are trimmed by 4 bases and 4 bases, leaving 15 bases between them. The CDR3 numbers 15 residues from cysteine through phenylalanine. The entry retains the CDR3 DNA only, 45 bases that are in frame from base 1. This receptor chain uses TRBV5-1 and TRBJ1-3; the best D guess is TRBD1, with 5 bases matching. Sequencing used peripheral blood. The receptor was derived from a woman between 25 and 40 years old who had recovered from COVID-19. The DNA sequence is as follows: TGCGCCAGCAGCCCAGGGCCTCAAACGGGAAACACCATATATTTT. Its amino acids are CASSPGPQTGNTIYF.